This T cell receptor (beta chain) was sequenced for a study of T cells in Graves' hyperthyroidism and ophthalmopathy. Study results and limitations: Among clonotypes expanded in thyroid above 0.001, most were also found in blood.

The investigators amplified TCR beta CDR3 regions from RNA transcripts. When the TCR CDR3 underwent first-round RT-PCR, the HTBI primer set was used. TCRdb called the multiplex PCR reads again in MiXCR, with one record for every CDR3 protein. The table lists under 350,000 distinct CDR3 sequences, less than 30% of them singletons. The CDR3 runs to 18 residues. Trimming shortened V by 4 bases and J by 1 base, and 23 bases separated the two germline ends. The germline CDR1 and CDR2 sequences are SGHRS and YFSETQ. Comments on this clonotype: Its antigen is unknown.

This chain links TRBV5-1 with TRBJ1-1; D might be TRBD1 (5 bases). This sequence originates from a man aged 40-55 years with Graves' hyperthyroidism that later progressed to Graves' ophthalmopathy. Sequencing used blood. CDR3 DNA: TGCGCCAGCAGCGACAGCCGTCCAGGAGCGCCTACGAACACTGAAGCTTTCTTT. Protein: CASSDSRPGAPTNTEAFF.